The next 14 T cell receptor beta chains were all read from a single sample in a study of T cell changes during pregnancy in multiple sclerosis. Produced via immunoSEQ multiplex PCR; TCRdb's table is partial and in-frame only. The sample lists about 77,000 clones, approximately 94% occurring once. The starting material was peripheral blood, obtained after pregnancy. Every receptor here comes from a female donor in good health, enrolled as a control in a pregnancy study.

This clone was seen a single time. The V call is TRBV29-1, the J call TRBJ2-3; TRBD2 matches 10 bases. The CDR3 contains 16 residues. The V gene end was trimmed by 1 base and the J gene end by 2 bases; junction bases not matched to a gene: 6. Germline V gene sequence: CDR1 SQVTM, CDR2 ANQGSEA. CDR3 region: CSVEGLAGAITDTQYF. The CDR3 DNA reads as TGCAGCGTTGAAGGGCTAGCGGGGGCGATCACAGATACGCAGTATTTT.

The chain links TRBV7-2 to TRBJ2-1; TRBD2 is a possible D gene (6 bases). Germline values: CDR1 SGHTA, CDR2 FQGNSA. The length of the CDR3 is 16 residues. V was trimmed by 3 bases and J by 4 bases, leaving 16 bases between them. The CDR3 protein is CASSFVGGPGYNEQFF. CDR3 nucleotides: TGTGCCAGCAGCTTTGTCGGAGGGCCGGGGTACAATGAGCAGTTCTTC.

The genes are TRBV30 and TRBJ2-7, with a weak D call TRBD2 (5 bases). The CDR3 sequence is 11 residues long. With 3 bases removed from V and 5 bases from J, the gap between germline ends came to 8 bases. Looked up from germline, CDR1 is GTSNPN and CDR2 is SVGIG (reference sequence). For the CDR3, the DNA is TGTGCCTGGAGCGGAGGCCACGAGCAGTACTTC. Residues: CAWSGGHEQYF.

This clone has just a few counts. V and J are TRBV6-1 and TRBJ2-7; 8 bases map to TRBD2. Germline CDR1 reads MNHNS; CDR2 reads SASEGT. Trimming cost V 2 bases and J 6 bases; bases outside gene matches: 15. The CDR3 is 17 amino acids. The CDR3: CASSETAGGLGYGEQYF. As DNA, the CDR3 is TGTGCCAGCAGTGAAACCGCGGGAGGCTTGGGCTACGGCGAGCAGTACTTC.

This clone was seen a handful of times. The chain uses TRBV18 and TRBJ2-1; 13 bases agree with TRBD2. The CDR3 runs 15 residues. Losses at the gene ends were 3 bases for V and 5 bases for J; bases not matched to a gene: 1. From germline, CDR1 is KGHSH and CDR2 LQKENI. The CDR3 loop is CASSPTSGGNNEQFF. CDR3 nucleotide sequence: TGTGCCAGCTCACCGACTAGCGGGGGGAACAATGAGCAGTTCTTC.

This clone was counted a single time. The rearrangement links TRBV5-6 to TRBJ1-4; no clear D gene. CDR1 is SGHDT, CDR2 YYEEEE, per germline. This CDR3 comprises 12 residues. V lost 4 bases, J lost 7 bases, and 8 bases lay in between. DNA of the CDR3: TGTGCCAGCAGCGAGGCGGGTGAAAAACTGTTTTTT. Its protein product is CASSEAGEKLFF.

This chain joins TRBV5-4 and TRBJ2-5; the match to TRBD1 covers 7 bases. There are 14 residues in the CDR3. Germline lookup yields CDR1 SGHNT and CDR2 YYREEE (reference sequence). J gave up 1 base and V 5 bases, and 5 bases lay outside the gene matches. CDR3 sequence reads: CASRWDRLQETQYF. Written as DNA, the CDR3 is TGTGCCAGCAGATGGGACAGACTCCAAGAGACCCAGTACTTC.

The rearrangement links TRBV5-1 to TRBJ1-6; 9 bases line up with TRBD1. This CDR3 comprises 16 residues. V gave up 0 bases and J gave up 8 bases; unmatched junction bases: 6. Germline V gene data show CDR1 as SGHRS and CDR2 as YFSETQ. As DNA, the CDR3 is TGCGCCAGCAGCTTGGGGGGACAGGGAGGAGATTCACCCCTCCACTTT. It codes for CASSLGGQGGDSPLHF.

The chain combines TRBV30 with TRBJ1-2; D not resolved. This CDR3 comprises 12 residues. The V end was cut by 3 bases, the J end by 6 bases, with 11 bases between. CDR1 and CDR2 from the germline V gene are GTSNPN and SVGIG (reference sequence). The CDR3 sequence: CAWRRDSDGYTF. The CDR3, as DNA: TGTGCCTGGAGACGGGATTCGGATGGCTACACCTTC. The full variable domain, with the rest looked up from reference TRBV30 and TRBJ1-2, is SQTIHQWPATLVQPVGSPLSLECTVEGTSNPNLYWYRQAAGRGLQLLFYSVGIGQISSEVPQNLSASRPQDRQFILSSKKLLLSDSGFYLCAWRRDSDGYTFGSGTRLTVV.

The rearrangement uses TRBV10-3 and TRBJ2-7; D is unresolved. This CDR3 is 13 amino acids long. Germline CDR1 and CDR2: ENHRY and SYGVKD. Trimming stripped 0 bases from V and 3 bases from J, with 6 bases between. CDR3 sequence: CAISESGSYEQYF. Written as DNA, the CDR3 is TGTGCCATCAGTGAGTCGGGCAGCTACGAGCAGTACTTC.

This clone was seen a single time. The V gene is TRBV11-3, the J gene TRBJ2-1, with a possible D match to TRBD2 (5 bases). The CDR3 contains 12 residues. CDR1 is SGHNT, CDR2 YENEEA, per germline. Trimming removed 0 bases from V and 10 bases from J, with 7 bases in between. CDR3 residues: CASSLERGEQFF. The DNA of the CDR3 is TGTGCCAGCAGCTTAGAACGGGGAGAGCAGTTCTTC. Supplemented by reference TRBV11-3 and TRBJ2-1, the full variable domain reads EAGVVQSPRYKIIEKKQPVAFWCNPISGHNTLYWYLQNLGQGPELLIRYENEEAVDDSQLPKDRFSAERLKGVDSTLKIQPAELGDSAVYLCASSLERGEQFFGPGTRLTVL.

The chain has TRBV7-9 and TRBJ2-1; D may be TRBD2 (5 bases). The germline CDR1 and CDR2 sequences are SEHNR and FQNEAQ (reference sequence). Trimming took off 1 base at V and 2 bases at J, with 12 bases between the two ends. This CDR3 region has 16 residues. The CDR3 loop reads CASSLGSGNPYNEQFF. The CDR3 DNA is TGTGCCAGCAGCTTAGGTTCCGGGAATCCCTACAATGAGCAGTTCTTC. Supplemented by reference TRBV7-9 and TRBJ2-1, the full variable domain reads DTGVSQNPRHKITKRGQNVTFRCDPISEHNRLYWYRQTLGQGPEFLTYFQNEAQLEKSRLLSDRFSAERPKGSFSTLEIQRTEQGDSAMYLCASSLGSGNPYNEQFFGPGTRLTVL.

In this sample, this clone turned up once. The chain links TRBV6-5 to TRBJ2-3; D call uncertain. Germline V gene lookup returns CDR1 MNHEY and CDR2 SVGAGI. CDR3 length equals 13 residues. Trimming took off 3 bases at V and 3 bases at J, with 7 bases between the two ends. The CDR3 coding sequence is TGTGCCAGCAGTTATGAGCCGACAGATACGCAGTATTTT. Translated, it gives CASSYEPTDTQYF.

This chain joins TRBV21-1 and TRBJ2-7; TRBD1, the D gene given by the table, was not confirmed from the DNA. TRBV21-1 is classified as a pseudogene. The CDR3 covers 20 residues. This CDR3 is CASSRPLRGLPPIKTYEQYF. The CDR3 DNA follows: TGTGCCAGCAGTAGACCTTTAAGGGGCCTTCCGCCCATTAAGACCTACGAGCAGTACTTC.